This TCR beta chain is from a study of shared clonotypes between healthy human individuals. The method was immunoSEQ multiplex PCR; TCRdb's version includes in-frame clones alone and lacks a portion of them. Of around 600,000 clones listed, about 95% are singletons. Germline V gene sequence: CDR1 MNHNY, CDR2 SVGAGI (reference sequence). Trimming took 2 bases from V and 3 from J, leaving 7 bases between them. The CDR3 contains 14 residues. Naive CD8 cells were CD45RO-negative, positively selected for CCR7, excluding terminally differentiated effector memory CD45RA+ cells. The receptor was isolated from a woman in her 30s in good health. Input material: naive CD8+ T cells sorted from blood. The J gene is TRBJ2-2, the V gene TRBV6-6; no clear D. The CDR3 sequence: CASSYGLHTGELFF. CDR3 DNA: TGTGCCAGCAGTTACGGCCTGCACACCGGGGAGCTGTTTTTT.